These 8 T cell receptor beta chains originate from one sample sequenced in a study of blood T cell repertoires in COVID-19. TCRdb's table, derived via immunoSEQ multiplex PCR, lists solely in-frame clones and lacks some. This sample has roughly 100,000 clones, with about 82% found just once. Sequences were obtained from peripheral blood. Receptors originate from a human donor in a cohort sampled during active COVID-19.

The chain carries TRBV28 and TRBJ1-1, with 8 bases that match TRBD1. Germline trimming cut 6 bases from V and 5 bases from J; bases unmatched to any gene: 5. The CDR3 is 13 residues long. The V gene's germline CDR1 is MDHEN and CDR2 SYDVKM. CDR3 DNA sequence: TGTGCCAGCAGGACAGGGACAGGAACTGAAGCTTTCTTT. This translates into CASRTGTGTEAFF.

This clone was found a few times. This chain joins TRBV29-1 and TRBJ1-1; D is unresolved. Trimming took off 1 base at V and 0 bases at J, with 3 bases between the two ends. The CDR3 runs to 12 residues. CDR1 is SQVTM and CDR2 is ANQGSEA in the germline V gene. The CDR3 region has the DNA TGCAGCGTTGAAGCTGTGAACACTGAAGCTTTCTTT. Translating it yields CSVEAVNTEAFF.

The J gene is TRBJ2-7, the V gene TRBV15, with D hard to call. Germline CDR1 is LNHNV and CDR2 is YYDKDF (reference sequence). The CDR3 length is 14 residues. V shed 0 bases and J shed 2 bases, with 8 bases lying between them. The CDR3 sequence: CATSRDTSTYEQYF. The CDR3 DNA reads as TGTGCCACCAGCAGAGATACCTCTACCTACGAGCAGTACTTC.

This CDR3 is CASSAAFFAASDTQYF. Here the CDR3 DNA reads TGCGCCAGCAGCGCGGCCTTTTTCGCGGCATCAGATACGCAGTATTTT. The rearrangement links TRBV5-1 to TRBJ2-3; D not resolved. Germline CDR1 and CDR2: SGHRS and YFSETQ. The length of the CDR3 is 16 residues. Trimming shortened V by 4 bases and J by 4 bases, and 19 bases separated the two germline ends.

The V call is TRBV6-4, the J call TRBJ2-7; D not certain. V was cut by 4 bases and J by 2 bases, with 15 bases left in between. The CDR3 contains 15 residues. Germline CDR1 and CDR2: MRHNA and SNTAGT. The CDR3, as DNA: TGTGCCAGCAGTGTCGAAAATTCACGGGCCTACGAGCAGTACTTC. The encoded protein is CASSVENSRAYEQYF.

The rearrangement uses TRBV12-5 and TRBJ2-3, with 7 bases aligning to TRBD2. With V trimmed by 5 bases and J by 4 bases, 9 bases remained unmatched. This CDR3 comprises 15 residues. Looked up from germline, CDR1 is LGHNT and CDR2 is FRNRAP. CDR3 nucleotide sequence: TGTGCTAGTGGTGATAAGGCGGGGGAACCAGATACGCAGTATTTT. This gives the protein CASGDKAGEPDTQYF.

This clone has a single count. The V gene is TRBV6-2 or TRBV6-3, the J gene TRBJ2-7, with D possibly TRBD1 on 6 matching bases. The CDR3 extends over 14 amino acids. Trimming took 0 bases from V and 6 from J, leaving 12 bases between them. CDR1 is MNHEY, CDR2 SVGEGT, per germline. The CDR3 sequence: CASSYSNIRGEQYF. The CDR3 DNA reads TGTGCCAGCAGTTACTCAAACATCAGGGGCGAGCAGTACTTC.

With respect to this clone: An end of the junction does not agree with germline; a read error may underlie this. This chain joins TRBV19 and TRBJ1-4; the D is unclear. The CDR3 has 14 amino acids. In germline, CDR1 is LNHDA, CDR2 SQIVND (reference sequence). The chain's CDR3 is CASSIDQANEKLFF. CDR3 DNA sequence: TGTGCCAGTAGCATAGACCAGGCTAATGAAAAACTGTTTTTT.